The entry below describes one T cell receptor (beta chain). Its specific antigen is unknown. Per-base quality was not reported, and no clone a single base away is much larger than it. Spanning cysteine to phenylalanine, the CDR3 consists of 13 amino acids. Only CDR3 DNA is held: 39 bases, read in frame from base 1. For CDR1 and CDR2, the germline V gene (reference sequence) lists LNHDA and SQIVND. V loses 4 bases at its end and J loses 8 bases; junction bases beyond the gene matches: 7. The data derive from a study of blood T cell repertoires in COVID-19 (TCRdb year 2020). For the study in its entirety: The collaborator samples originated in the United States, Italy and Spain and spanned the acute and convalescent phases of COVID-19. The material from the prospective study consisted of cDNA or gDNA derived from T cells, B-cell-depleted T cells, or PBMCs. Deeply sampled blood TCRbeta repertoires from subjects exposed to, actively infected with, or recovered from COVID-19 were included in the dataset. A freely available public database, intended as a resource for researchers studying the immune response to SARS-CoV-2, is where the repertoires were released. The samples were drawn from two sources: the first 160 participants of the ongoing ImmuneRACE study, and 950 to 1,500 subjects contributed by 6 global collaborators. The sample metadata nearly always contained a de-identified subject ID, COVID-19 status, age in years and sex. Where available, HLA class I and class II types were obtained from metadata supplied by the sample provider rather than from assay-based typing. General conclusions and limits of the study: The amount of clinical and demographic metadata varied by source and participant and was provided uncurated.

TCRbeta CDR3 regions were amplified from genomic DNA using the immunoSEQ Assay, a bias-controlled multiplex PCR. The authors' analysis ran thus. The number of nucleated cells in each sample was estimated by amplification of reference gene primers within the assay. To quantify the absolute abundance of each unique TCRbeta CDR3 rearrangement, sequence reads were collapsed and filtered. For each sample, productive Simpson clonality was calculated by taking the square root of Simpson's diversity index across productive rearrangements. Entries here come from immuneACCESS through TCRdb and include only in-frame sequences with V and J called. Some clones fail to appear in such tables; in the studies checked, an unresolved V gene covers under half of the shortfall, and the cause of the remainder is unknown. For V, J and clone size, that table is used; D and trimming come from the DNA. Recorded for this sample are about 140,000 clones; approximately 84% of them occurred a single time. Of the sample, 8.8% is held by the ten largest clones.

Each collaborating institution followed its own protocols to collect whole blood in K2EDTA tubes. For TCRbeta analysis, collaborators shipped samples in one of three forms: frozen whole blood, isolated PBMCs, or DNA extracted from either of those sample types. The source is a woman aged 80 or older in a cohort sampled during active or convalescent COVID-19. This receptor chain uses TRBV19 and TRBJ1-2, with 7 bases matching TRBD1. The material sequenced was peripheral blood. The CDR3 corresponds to CASSKQGTGGYTF. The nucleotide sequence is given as TGTGCCAGTAGTAAACAGGGGACGGGCGGCTACACCTTC.